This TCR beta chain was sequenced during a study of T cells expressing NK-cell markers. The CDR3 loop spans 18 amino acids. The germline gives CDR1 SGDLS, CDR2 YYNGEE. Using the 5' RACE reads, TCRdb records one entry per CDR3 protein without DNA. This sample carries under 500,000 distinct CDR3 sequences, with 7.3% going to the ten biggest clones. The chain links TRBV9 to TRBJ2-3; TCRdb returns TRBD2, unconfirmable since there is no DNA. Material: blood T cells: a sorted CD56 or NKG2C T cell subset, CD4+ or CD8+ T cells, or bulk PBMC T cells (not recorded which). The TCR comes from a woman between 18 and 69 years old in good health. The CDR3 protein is CASSVSPRTSGGDREQYF.